This TCR beta chain was sequenced during a study of blood T cell repertoires in COVID-19 (dated by TCRdb to 2018 to 2020). General notes on the study: Samples covering the acute and convalescent phases of COVID-19 were provided by collaborators in the United States, Italy and Spain. The prospective study material was composed of cDNA or gDNA derived from T cells, B-cell-depleted T cells, or PBMCs. Samples were obtained from the ongoing ImmuneRACE study (first 160 participants) and from 1,254 subjects provided by 6 global collaborators. The dataset comprised deeply sampled blood TCRbeta repertoires from subjects exposed to, actively infected with, or recovered from COVID-19. A de-identified subject ID, COVID-19 status, age in years and sex were almost always included in the sample metadata. The repertoires were released in a freely available public database meant as a resource for research on the immune response to SARS-CoV-2. Where available, HLA class I and class II types were taken from metadata supplied by the sample provider and were not determined by assay-based typing. On the study overall, not on this receptor specifically: The amount of clinical and demographic metadata varied by source and participant and was provided uncurated.

As regards this clone: Its antigen remains undetermined. No base quality information exists; no much larger clone differs at one position.

V drops 3 bases and J drops 6 bases, leaving 12 bases in between. Based on the germline V gene, the CDR1 and CDR2 sequences are SGHAT and FQNNGV. CDR3 length: 14 amino acids, cysteine to phenylalanine. The entry retains the CDR3 DNA only, 42 bases that are in frame from base 1. The collaborating institutions used their own protocols to collect whole blood in K2EDTA tubes. For TCRbeta analysis, collaborators shipped samples in one of three forms: frozen whole blood, isolated PBMCs, or DNA extracted from either of those sample types. The immunoSEQ Assay, a bias-controlled multiplex PCR, was used to amplify TCRbeta CDR3 regions from genomic DNA. As for the original processing: The number of nucleated cells in each sample was estimated from the amplification of reference gene primers within the assay. To quantify the absolute abundance of each unique TCRbeta CDR3 rearrangement, sequence reads were collapsed and filtered. For each sample, productive Simpson clonality was calculated as the square root of Simpson's diversity index over productive rearrangements. Here the immuneACCESS table is served through TCRdb, limited to in-frame sequences with V and J called. Missing clones are a known gap in these copies; in checked studies unresolved V genes cover under half, and the rest lacks a known reason. The V and J calls and the clone size are those of that table, but D and trimming were determined from the DNA. The sample table contains over 200,000 clones; only one count was recorded for 87% of them. Approximately 2.2% of the sample comes from the top ten.

Sequenced input: peripheral blood. The V and J segments used are TRBV11-2 and TRBJ2-1; D gene: possibly TRBD1, on 5 matching bases. The source of this sequence is a woman in her forties or fifties with acute or convalescent COVID-19. The CDR3 region reads CASSFRQLTNEQFF. The DNA reads TGTGCCAGCAGCTTTAGACAGCTCACCAATGAGCAGTTCTTC.